These T cell receptor beta chains were read from a single sample in a study of metastatic and nonmetastatic thyroid tumors. Using MiXCR, TCRdb re-called clones from the PCR reads. The sample carries some 19,000 clones, around a third recorded once. Sequencing used adjacent normal tissue. The receptors shown here come from a female donor with papillary thyroid cancer or a benign thyroid nodule (not recorded which). Some clones in this sample may be carry-over from other donors' samples. CDR3s include the opening cysteine and the closing phenylalanine or tryptophan. A D gene is named only where the DNA matches it firmly.

D: -; V: TRBV6-1; CDR3: CASSRPFGDYSQFF
D: -; V: TRBV20-1; CDR3: CSATDPLTVNTEAFF
D: TRBD1; V: TRBV9; CDR3: CASTDRGRGELFF
D: TRBD1; V: TRBV2; CDR3: CASRNTGDGTDTQYF
D: -; V: TRBV7-2; CDR3: CASRVQGGQPQHF
D: -; V: TRBV30; CDR3: CAWSVPDGASWGEQYF
D: TRBD1; V: TRBV28; CDR3: CASSRDGTASGNTIYF
D: -; V: TRBV5-1; CDR3: CASSFLLSGPPNF
D: TRBD1; V: TRBV6-2/TRBV6-3; CDR3: CASSYPGTASGNTIYF
D: TRBD2; V: TRBV11-2; CDR3: CASTRSASGVGETQYF
D: -; V: TRBV3-1; CDR3: CASSRRSSYNEQFF
D: -; V: TRBV7-9; CDR3: CASSPAGSYGYTF
D: -; V: TRBV5-1; CDR3: CASSFGGSNTEAFF
D: TRBD1; V: TRBV6-1; CDR3: CASSTIQGAGTEAFF
D: -; V: TRBV12-3/TRBV12-4; CDR3: CASSLVQGRYEQYF
D: -; V: TRBV5-8; CDR3: CASSLYMRTGSNEQFF
D: TRBD1; V: TRBV5-4; CDR3: CASSLAGQVGTEAFF
D: -; V: TRBV5-1; CDR3: CASSRSLSGPGDTQYF
D: TRBD2; V: TRBV11-1; CDR3: CASSFPSGGNNEQFF
D: TRBD2; V: TRBV27; CDR3: CASSLSLAGDYEQYF
D: -; V: TRBV6-2/TRBV6-3; CDR3: CASSYSQLCTDTQYF
D: TRBD2; V: TRBV7-8; CDR3: CASSLGASGSNEQFF
D: -; V: TRBV19; CDR3: CASSIRAWAGDTDTQYF
D: TRBD2; V: TRBV30; CDR3: CAWSIGTSDEQYF
D: TRBD2; V: TRBV27; CDR3: CASSFGGGGTDTQYF
D: -; V: TRBV20-1; CDR3: CSASGRVQGISYEQYF
D: -; V: TRBV6-2/TRBV6-3; CDR3: CASSQLRGSGNTIYF
D: TRBD2; V: TRBV6-1; CDR3: CASRRTVAGATGELFF
D: -; V: TRBV2; CDR3: CASSLGGAKNIQYF
D: -; V: TRBV6-1; CDR3: CASNRDEYNEQFF
D: TRBD2; V: TRBV10-1; CDR3: CSGGAPGGSSEQYF
D: TRBD1; V: TRBV2; CDR3: CASSWGTGGWERYF
D: -; V: TRBV28; CDR3: CASSVDSINSPLHF
D: TRBD2; V: TRBV4-2; CDR3: CASSQVGDGGSAQETQYF
D: -; V: TRBV6-1; CDR3: CASSAPTQSGYTF
D: TRBD2; V: TRBV4-3; CDR3: CASSLSKGLAGNEQYF
D: TRBD2; V: TRBV6-4; CDR3: CASSELAGGQRYESEQYF
D: -; V: TRBV4-1; CDR3: CASSQEGYNQPQHF
D: TRBD1; V: TRBV5-1; CDR3: CASSFGGTAEAFF
D: TRBD2; V: TRBV27; CDR3: CASSSLAGRPPSWYF
D: TRBD2; V: TRBV6-5; CDR3: CASSYSWTSGVDEQYF
D: -; V: TRBV28; CDR3: CASSPLWTEAFF
D: TRBD1; V: TRBV5-1; CDR3: CASSSGTGGKLFF
D: TRBD1; V: TRBV11-2; CDR3: CASSLLVGQANYGYTF
D: TRBD2; V: TRBV19; CDR3: CASSIKPSGRAANEQFF
D: -; V: TRBV10-3; CDR3: CAISYGDLGSPLHF
D: -; V: TRBV4-1; CDR3: CASSRLWGEKLFF
D: -; V: TRBV2; CDR3: CASTAGANSPLHF
D: TRBD1; V: TRBV2; CDR3: CAGSRGQSREKLFF
D: -; V: TRBV6-1; CDR3: CASRKTYLRDEQYF
D: -; V: TRBV6-1; CDR3: CASRGEFYEQYF
D: -; V: TRBV6-5; CDR3: CASTLGSQQYF
D: TRBD1; V: TRBV19; CDR3: CASSSQGWDYGYTF
D: TRBD1; V: TRBV5-6; CDR3: CASSLVWDRGGETQYF
D: -; V: TRBV6-1; CDR3: CASSESGYEQYF
D: -; V: TRBV3-1; CDR3: CASSQAGTEYGYTF
D: -; V: TRBV27; CDR3: CASGQWGEETQYF
D: TRBD1; V: TRBV20-1; CDR3: CSAHRDRGSEAFF
D: TRBD1; V: TRBV6-1; CDR3: CASSPGTGGRLDSPLHF
D: -; V: TRBV11-1; CDR3: CASSPRVPTQNAEAFF